What follows is one TCR beta chain and its context. No antigen is known for it. At one end, the junction sequence differs from germline, possibly due to a read error. The sample belongs to a study of T-cell memory formation after mild COVID-19. Points from the study as a whole: Certain responding clones were present in pre-infection memory, suggesting participation of cross-reactive memory. A balance of CD4 and CD8 characterized clones contracting day 15 to 85, whereas later expanders leaned CD4+. CD4+ contracting clones lay mainly in CM and EM, CD8+ ones in EMRA.

TCRdb re-called the 5' RACE reads with MiXCR, one entry per CDR3 protein. The data contain hundreds of thousands of distinct CDR3 sequences, 28% of them singletons. Sequenced sample: PBMCs or a T cell subset sorted from them (not recorded which). The receptor was isolated from an adult woman who had mild COVID-19 (a few samples of this study predate the infection). Cell type and time point are not known.

CDR3 protein: CASSLGPPANNIQYF. The CDR3 DNA is TGTGCCAGCAGCTTAGGGCCCCCAGCCAATAACATTCAGTACTTC. This chain connects TRBV7-2 to TRBJ2-4, with unresolved D. Looked up from germline, CDR1 is SGHTA and CDR2 is FQGNSA. The length of the CDR3 is 15 residues.